The TCR beta chain described here comes from a study of blood T cell repertoires in COVID-19. Study context: Acute and convalescent COVID-19 samples came from the United States, Italy and Spain. Nucleic acid was either cDNA or gDNA, and it came from T cells, B-cell-depleted T cells, or PBMCs.

Germline CDR1 and CDR2: MGHDK and SYGVNS. Trimming took off 10 bases at V and 9 bases at J, with 10 bases between the two ends. This CDR3 contains 11 residues. In the original workflow: Estimation of nucleated cell counts was performed using reference gene primer amplification. Produced via immunoSEQ multiplex PCR; TCRdb's table is partial and in-frame only. V, J and clone size are taken as reported in that table, and D and trimming were inferred from the DNA itself. The table shows 160,000 or so clones, with 70% to 90% occurring only once. This clone came up once. Sequencing was carried out using peripheral blood. V gene TRBV25-1 combines with J gene TRBJ1-6; D unclear. The clonotype originates from a man between 60 and 75 years old with acute or convalescent COVID-19. The CDR3 coding sequence is TGTGCCATGCGATGCGGTTCACCCCTCCACTTT. Protein product: CAMRCGSPLHF.